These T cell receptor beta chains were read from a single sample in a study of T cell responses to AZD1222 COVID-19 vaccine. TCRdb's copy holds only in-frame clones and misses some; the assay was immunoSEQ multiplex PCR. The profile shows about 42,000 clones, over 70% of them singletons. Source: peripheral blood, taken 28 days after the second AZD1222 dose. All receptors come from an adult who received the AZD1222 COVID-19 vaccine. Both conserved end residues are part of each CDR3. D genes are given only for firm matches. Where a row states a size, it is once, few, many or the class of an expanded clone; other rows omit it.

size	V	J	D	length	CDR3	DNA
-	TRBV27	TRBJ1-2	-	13	CASRALGNYGYTF	TGTGCCAGCAGAGCCCTCGGAAACTATGGCTACACCTTC
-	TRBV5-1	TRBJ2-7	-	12	CASSLDRVEQYF	TGCGCCAGCAGCTTGGATCGAGTTGAGCAGTACTTC
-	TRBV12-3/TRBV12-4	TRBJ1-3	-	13	CASSLSQGNTIYF	TGTGCCAGCAGTTTAAGCCAGGGGAACACCATATATTTT
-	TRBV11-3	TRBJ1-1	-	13	CASSLGQNTEAFF	TGTGCCAGCAGCTTAGGCCAAAACACTGAAGCTTTCTTT
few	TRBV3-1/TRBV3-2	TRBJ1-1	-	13	CASSQVGPLEAFF	TGTGCCAGCAGCCAAGTAGGGCCTTTAGAAGCTTTCTTT
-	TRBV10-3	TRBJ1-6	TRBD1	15	CAISEPTGAGSPLHF	TGTGCCATCAGTGAACCGACAGGGGCGGGTTCACCCCTCCACTTT
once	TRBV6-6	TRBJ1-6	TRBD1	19	CASSRATGTISSRDSPLHF	TGTGCCAGCAGCCGAGCGACAGGGACAATCTCAAGTCGAGATTCACCCCTCCACTTT
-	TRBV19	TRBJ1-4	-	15	CASSIGLAANEKLFF	TGTGCCAGTAGTATAGGGTTGGCAGCTAATGAAAAACTGTTTTTT
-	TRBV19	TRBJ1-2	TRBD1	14	CASSILQGESGYTF	TGTGCCAGTAGTATTTTACAGGGGGAAAGTGGCTACACCTTC
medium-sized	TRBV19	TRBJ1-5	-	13	CASSSSRAEPQHF	TGTGCCAGTAGTTCGTCTCGGGCGGAGCCCCAGCATTTT
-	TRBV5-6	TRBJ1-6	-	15	CASSFDQGPDSPLHF	TGTGCCAGCAGCTTCGATCAGGGTCCTGATTCACCCCTCCACTTT
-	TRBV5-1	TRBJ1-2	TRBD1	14	CASSLEGQTYGYTF	TGCGCCAGCAGCCTGGAGGGACAGACCTATGGCTACACCTTC
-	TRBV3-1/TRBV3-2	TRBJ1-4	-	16	CASSQLQGSGREKLFF	TGTGCCAGCAGCCAACTACAGGGCTCGGGGAGAGAAAAACTGTTTTTT
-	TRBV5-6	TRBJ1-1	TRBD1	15	CASSFAGGPNTEAFF	TGTGCCAGCAGCTTTGCAGGGGGGCCGAACACTGAAGCTTTCTTT
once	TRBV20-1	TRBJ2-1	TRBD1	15	CSASEGQGFGNEQFF	TGCAGTGCTAGTGAGGGACAGGGGTTTGGGAATGAGCAGTTCTTC
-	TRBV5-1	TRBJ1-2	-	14	CASSLADAAYGYTF	TGCGCCAGCAGCTTGGCGGACGCTGCCTATGGCTACACCTTC
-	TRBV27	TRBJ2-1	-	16	CASSFSGSPLYNEQFF	TGTGCCAGCAGTTTTTCAGGGAGTCCCCTCTACAATGAGCAGTTCTTC
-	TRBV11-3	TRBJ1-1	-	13	CASSFAKGTEAFF	TGTGCCAGCAGCTTTGCGAAGGGCACTGAAGCTTTCTTT
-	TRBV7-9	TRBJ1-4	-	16	CASSLWRTTTNEKLFF	TGTGCCAGCAGCTTGTGGAGAACCACAACTAATGAAAAACTGTTTTTT
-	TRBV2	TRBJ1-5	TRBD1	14	CASSEDRVNQPQHF	TGTGCCAGCAGCGAAGACAGGGTGAATCAGCCCCAGCATTTT
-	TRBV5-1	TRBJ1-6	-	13	CASSLDSLPPLHF	TGCGCCAGCAGCTTGGACAGTCTGCCACCCCTCCACTTT
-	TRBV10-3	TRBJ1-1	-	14	CAISESRVRPEAFF	TGTGCCATCAGTGAGTCTAGGGTCCGCCCTGAAGCTTTCTTT
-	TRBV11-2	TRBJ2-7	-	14	CASSLVYGKYEQYF	TGTGCCAGCAGCTTGGTTTACGGGAAGTACGAGCAGTACTTC